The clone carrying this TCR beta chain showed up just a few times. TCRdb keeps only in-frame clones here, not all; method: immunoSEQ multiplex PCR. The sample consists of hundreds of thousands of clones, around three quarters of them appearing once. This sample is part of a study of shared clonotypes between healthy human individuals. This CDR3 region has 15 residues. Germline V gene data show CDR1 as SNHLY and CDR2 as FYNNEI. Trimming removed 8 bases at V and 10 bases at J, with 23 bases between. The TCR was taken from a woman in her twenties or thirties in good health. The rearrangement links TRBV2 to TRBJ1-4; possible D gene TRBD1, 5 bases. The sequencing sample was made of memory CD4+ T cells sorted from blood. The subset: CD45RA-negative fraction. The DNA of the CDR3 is TGTGCCAGCTCACTGCTCGACAGTCTTATTGGAAAACTGTTTTTT. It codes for CASSLLDSLIGKLFF.